These 29 T cell receptor beta chains were all obtained from the same sample, sequenced in a study of identical twins. TCRdb analysed the 5' RACE reads with MiXCR anew, one entry per CDR3 protein. The data hold hundreds of thousands of distinct CDR3 sequences, with 15% to 20% observed a single time. This same sample was also part of a study on T cells expressing NK-cell markers.

Material for sequencing was PBMCs. The receptors shown here come from a young woman in good health.

The genes are TRBV29-1 and TRBJ2-7, with TRBD2 identical over 7 bases. The germline gives CDR1 SQVTM, CDR2 ANQGSEA. V gave up 4 bases and J gave up 4 bases; unmatched junction bases: 7. This CDR3 region has 13 residues. The CDR3 reads CSVGTGTTYEQYF. The DNA for the CDR3 is TGCAGCGTTGGAACCGGGACTACATACGAGCAGTACTTC.

CDR3 amino acids: CASSLDPHNEQFF. CDR3 DNA sequence: TGTGCCAGCAGCCTTGACCCCCACAATGAGCAGTTCTTC. The chain uses TRBV12-3 or TRBV12-4 and TRBJ2-1; D is unresolved. The CDR3 has 13 amino acids. V was shortened by 6 bases and J by 5 bases, with 11 bases between the two germline ends.

This rearrangement joins TRBV20-1 to TRBJ2-3, with 8 bases lining up with TRBD1. The germline V gene has CDR1 DFQATT and CDR2 SNEGSKA (reference sequence). The CDR3 has 15 residues. V shed 5 bases and J 2 bases; nucleotides not matched to a gene: 9. CDR3 coding DNA: TGCAGTGCTTCCCCTGGACAGGGACCCACAGATACGCAGTATTTT. Translating gives CSASPGQGPTDTQYF.

This chain joins TRBV20-1 and TRBJ2-3; no reliable D call. This CDR3 region has 14 residues. Deletions cut 0 bases from V and 6 bases from J, with 13 bases between. The germline CDR1 and CDR2 sequences are DFQATT and SNEGSKA (reference sequence). The CDR3 is CSARDIRAWDTQYF. The DNA of the CDR3 is TGCAGTGCTAGAGATATACGGGCTTGGGATACGCAGTATTTT.

The chain recombines TRBV12-3 or TRBV12-4 with TRBJ1-1, with 9 bases that match TRBD1. CDR3 length: 15 amino acids. After removal of 6 bases from V and 3 bases from J, the junction contained 8 bases not matched to a gene. The CDR3 DNA is TGTGCCAGCAGGGGGACAGGGAGAGGGGACACTGAAGCTTTCTTT. Its protein is CASRGTGRGDTEAFF.

The chain has TRBV15 and TRBJ1-1; 11 bases are shared with TRBD1. V trimming: 5 bases; J trimming: 5 bases; junction bases outside the gene matches: 10. This CDR3 spans 16 amino acids. Germline V CDR1 and CDR2: LNHNV, YYDKDF (reference sequence). The CDR3 nucleotides are TGTGCCACCAGCGGATATTCTGGGACAGGGGGAACTGAAGCTTTCTTT. Its protein product is CATSGYSGTGGTEAFF.

The chain employs TRBV4-3 and TRBJ2-1, with 8 nucleotides matching TRBD2. The CDR3 is made up of 16 amino acids. The ends lost 4 bases at V and 8 bases at J; junction bases unmatched: 13. Germline loops: CDR1 LGHNA, CDR2 YSLEER. The CDR3 sequence is CASSRRSGLESHEQFF. The CDR3 nucleotides read TGCGCCAGCAGCCGTAGATCGGGACTAGAATCCCATGAGCAGTTCTTC.

This clonotype has a count of ten or more. This chain links TRBV20-1 with TRBJ2-7, with 9 positions matching TRBD2. V was pared by 3 bases and J by 6 bases, with 9 bases of the junction left unmatched. The CDR3 covers 14 residues. CDR1 is DFQATT, CDR2 SNEGSKA, per germline (reference sequence). In nucleotides, the CDR3 is TGCAGTGCTAGTAACCCTAGCGGGACCGGCGAGCAGTACTTC. Amino acid sequence: CSASNPSGTGEQYF.

This clonotype has just a few counts. The chain is built from TRBV5-6 and TRBJ1-5; D ambiguous. V dropped 1 base and J dropped 4 bases, with 9 bases sitting between them. Germline V gene sequence: CDR1 SGHDT, CDR2 YYEEEE. The CDR3 runs 14 residues. DNA for the CDR3: TGTGCCAGCAGCTTGTGGCGGAGGAATCAGCCCCAGCATTTT. It specifies CASSLWRRNQPQHF.

The chain carries TRBV12-3 or TRBV12-4 and TRBJ2-7; D is uncertain. Deletions cut 6 bases from V and 2 bases from J, with 11 bases between. The CDR3 contains 13 residues. CDR3 in amino acids: CASSRREAYEQYF. DNA for the CDR3: TGTGCCAGCAGCCGTCGCGAGGCCTACGAGCAGTACTTC.

This chain joins TRBV11-2 and TRBJ2-5; 8 bases align to TRBD2. Germline CDR1 reads SGHAT; CDR2 reads FQNNGV. This CDR3 comprises 15 residues. V trimming: 1 base; J trimming: 5 bases; junction bases outside the gene matches: 6. For the CDR3, the DNA is TGTGCCAGCAGCTTAGCCCAAGGACTAGCTGAGACCCAGTACTTC. It is translated as CASSLAQGLAETQYF.

This clonotype was counted only a few times. The V gene is TRBV6-5, the J gene TRBJ1-1; TRBD1 is a possible D gene (5 bases). Trimming stripped 0 bases from V and 6 bases from J, with 11 bases between. The CDR3 sequence is 14 residues long. Germline assignment: CDR1 MNHEY and CDR2 SVGAGI. CDR3 protein: CASSYSDSASEAFF. CDR3 DNA sequence: TGTGCCAGCAGTTACTCTGACAGTGCGTCTGAAGCTTTCTTT.

This clonotype has at least ten counts. The J gene is TRBJ2-3, the V gene TRBV7-2; 7 bases fit TRBD1. In germline, CDR1 is SGHTA, CDR2 FQGNSA. J lost 3 bases, V lost 6 bases, and 12 bases had no gene match. This CDR3 has 16 amino acids. The CDR3 nucleotides read TGTGCCAGCAGTAGACAGGGCGCCTTTAGGACAGATACGCAGTATTTT. Protein product: CASSRQGAFRTDTQYF.

The chain joins TRBV12-3 or TRBV12-4 to TRBJ1-2; D gene unclear. This CDR3 region has 12 residues. The V gene lost 6 bases and the J gene lost 7 bases, with 12 bases spanning the gap. CDR3 region: CASSFPGVGYTF. DNA for the CDR3: TGTGCCAGCAGCTTCCCTGGTGTTGGCTACACCTTC.

The rearrangement uses TRBV5-1 and TRBJ2-3; D uncertain. The CDR3 totals 13 residues. V dropped 4 bases and J dropped 4 bases, with 10 bases sitting between them. Per germline, CDR1 SGHRS and CDR2 YFSETQ. CDR3 loop: CASSPEVADTQYF. DNA of the CDR3: TGCGCCAGCAGCCCAGAGGTGGCAGATACGCAGTATTTT. The variable domain in full, completed from reference TRBV5-1 and TRBJ2-3, reads KAGVTQTPRYLIKTRGQQVTLSCSPISGHRSVSWYQQTPGQGLQFLFEYFSETQRNKGNFPGRFSGRQFSNSRSEMNVSTLELGDSALYLCASSPEVADTQYFGPGTRLTVL.

This rearrangement joins TRBV12-3 or TRBV12-4 to TRBJ1-5; possible D gene TRBD1, 5 bases. The CDR3 has 14 amino acids. V was trimmed by 7 bases and J by 0 bases, leaving 10 bases between them. CDR3 loop: CASKVTGSNQPQHF. The CDR3 DNA follows: TGTGCCAGCAAAGTTACAGGTAGCAATCAGCCCCAGCATTTT.

The chain couples TRBV2 to TRBJ2-5, with D perhaps matching TRBD1 (5 bases). This CDR3 spans 14 amino acids. Trimming shortened V by 5 bases and J by 4 bases, and 14 bases separated the two germline ends. From germline, CDR1 is SNHLY and CDR2 FYNNEI. This chain's CDR3 is CASSSNQGTETQYF. The DNA of the CDR3 is TGTGCCAGCAGTAGCAATCAGGGTACAGAGACCCAGTACTTC.

This clonotype was counted only a few times. The chain employs TRBV7-9 and TRBJ1-1; D unclear. The ends were cut back, 3 bases at V and 8 bases at J, with 13 bases in the middle. The germline CDR1 and CDR2 sequences are SEHNR and FQNEAQ (reference sequence). The CDR3 is made up of 13 amino acids. This chain's CDR3 is CASSLGTTEEAFF. In nucleotides, the CDR3 is TGTGCCAGCAGCTTGGGAACGACGGAAGAAGCTTTCTTT.

This clonotype was seen many times. The CDR3 nucleotides are TGTGCCAGCAGCTCGACAGGGGGTTCATATGGCTACACCTTC. Translating gives CASSSTGGSYGYTF. J is TRBJ1-2 and V is TRBV5-5; 9 nucleotides agree with TRBD1. V dropped 3 bases and J dropped 5; count of bases not matched to a gene: 5. This CDR3 is 14 amino acids long. Germline loops: CDR1 SGHKS, CDR2 YYEKEE (reference sequence). Full variable domain (rest looked up from reference TRBV5-5 and TRBJ1-2): DAGVTQSPTHLIKTRGQQVTLRCSPISGHKSVSWYQQVLGQGPQFIFQYYEKEERGRGNFPDRFSARQFPNYSSELNVNALLLGDSALYLCASSSTGGSYGYTFGSGTRLTVV.

This clonotype was counted a few times. The CDR3 sequence: CASSSTVDSWEQYF. CDR3 in DNA: TGCGCCAGCAGCTCGACCGTCGACTCCTGGGAGCAGTACTTC. The rearrangement uses TRBV5-1 and TRBJ2-7; D gene uncertain. CDR3 length equals 14 residues. In germline, CDR1 is SGHRS, CDR2 YFSETQ. V lost 3 bases and J lost 7, with 17 bases in between. Full variable domain (remainder filled in from reference TRBV5-1 and TRBJ2-7): KAGVTQTPRYLIKTRGQQVTLSCSPISGHRSVSWYQQTPGQGLQFLFEYFSETQRNKGNFPGRFSGRQFSNSRSEMNVSTLELGDSALYLCASSSTVDSWEQYFGPGTRLTVT.

The chain carries TRBV7-9 and TRBJ1-2; D ambiguous. V shed 5 bases and J shed 6 bases, with 10 bases lying between them. This CDR3 comprises 12 residues. Germline values: CDR1 SEHNR, CDR2 FQNEAQ (reference sequence). The CDR3 is CASSPALHGYTF. The CDR3 coding sequence is TGTGCCAGCAGCCCCGCGTTGCATGGCTACACCTTC.

CDR3 amino acids: CASSLRGAQYF. The CDR3 DNA sequence: TGTGCCAGCAGCCTCAGGGGGGCCCAGTACTTC. The chain carries TRBV12-3 or TRBV12-4 and TRBJ2-5; possible D gene TRBD1, 7 bases. This CDR3 comprises 11 residues. The ends were cut back, 6 bases at V and 9 bases at J, with 11 bases in the middle.

This clonotype showed up many times. The gene calls are TRBV24-1 and TRBJ2-3; perhaps D is TRBD1 or TRBD2 (6 bases each). This CDR3 spans 14 amino acids. V was clipped by 9 bases and J by 5 bases, with 17 bases between them. Per the germline V gene, CDR1 is KGHDR and CDR2 is SFDVKD. The CDR3 here is CATAMGGGRDTQYF. Written as DNA, the CDR3 is TGTGCCACCGCTATGGGGGGCGGGCGAGATACGCAGTATTTT.

This clonotype was observed a few times. The chain is built from TRBV27 and TRBJ1-2; the match to TRBD1 covers 9 bases. Looked up from germline, CDR1 is MNHEY and CDR2 is SMNVEV (reference sequence). V was clipped by 9 bases and J by 4 bases; unmatched bases: 6. This CDR3 has 13 residues. For the CDR3, the DNA is TGTGCCAGTTGGGGGACAGGGTCCTATGGCTACACCTTC. It is translated as CASWGTGSYGYTF.

This clonotype was picked up a small number of times. The chain employs TRBV20-1 and TRBJ2-3; 9 nucleotides line up with TRBD2. The CDR3 has 13 residues. CDR1 is DFQATT and CDR2 is SNEGSKA in the germline V gene (reference sequence). CDR3 DNA: TGCAGCCCTCGCGGGGGGGACACAGATACGCAGTATTTT. As protein: CSPRGGDTDTQYF.

This clonotype has a handful of counts. The CDR3 DNA follows: TGTGCCAGCAGTTTTGGTAGACCTCTAGACACCGGGGAGCTGTTTTTT. Its translation is CASSFGRPLDTGELFF. The chain has TRBV12-3 or TRBV12-4 and TRBJ2-2; no definite D call. Trimming removed 3 bases at V and 3 bases at J, with 14 bases between. The length of the CDR3 is 16 residues.

This chain's CDR3 is CASSPWGQETLGYTF. As DNA, the CDR3 is TGTGCCAGCAGCCCATGGGGACAGGAAACTTTGGGCTACACCTTC. The chain joins TRBV13 to TRBJ1-2, with 8 bases aligning to TRBD1. CDR1 and CDR2 from the germline V gene are PRHDT and FYEKMQ (reference sequence). There are 15 residues in the CDR3. V lost 5 bases to trimming and J lost 8 bases; unmatched junction nucleotides: 13.

The chain combines TRBV7-6 with TRBJ2-1; 7 bases fit TRBD2. The CDR3 covers 16 residues. Looked up from germline, CDR1 is SGHVS and CDR2 is FNYEAQ. Germline trimming cut 7 bases from V and 8 bases from J; bases unmatched to any gene: 17. The CDR3 DNA is TGTGCCAGCACCGTATCTACGGGGGGACCCGGAGATGAGCAGTTCTTC. Its protein product is CASTVSTGGPGDEQFF.

The CDR3 bases are TGTGCCACCAGTCCCGTTGGGACCCTGAGGGTGACCGGGGAGCTGTTTTTT. Its protein product is CATSPVGTLRVTGELFF. The chain couples TRBV15 to TRBJ2-2; either TRBD1 or TRBD2 may supply D (5 bases each). The germline CDR1 and CDR2 sequences are LNHNV and YYDKDF (reference sequence). This CDR3 has 17 residues. Trimming took off 6 bases at V and 5 bases at J, with 22 bases between the two ends.